The next 13 T cell receptor beta chains were all read from a single sample in a study of cytomegalovirus exposure and HLA in healthy donors. 13 Jbeta primers and 60 Vbeta primers were used for the PCR. The table came from immunoSEQ multiplex PCR; TCRdb's copy has only in-frame clones and leaves some out. Among about 180,000 clones listed, over 75% were seen once. Sequences were obtained from PBMCs. These receptors originate from a woman aged 25 to 39 in good health and CMV-seronegative.

This rearrangement joins TRBV5-1 to TRBJ2-7, with TRBD2 identical over 10 bases. Germline CDR1 SGHRS, CDR2 YFSETQ. This CDR3 is built from 14 residues. Losses at the gene ends were 4 bases for V and 6 bases for J; bases not matched to a gene: 7. This CDR3 reads CASSLSGGPGEQYF. In DNA form, the CDR3 reads TGCGCCAGCAGCCTTAGCGGGGGGCCGGGCGAGCAGTACTTC. Combining the CDR3 with reference TRBV5-1 and TRBJ2-7 gives the whole variable domain KAGVTQTPRYLIKTRGQQVTLSCSPISGHRSVSWYQQTPGQGLQFLFEYFSETQRNKGNFPGRFSGRQFSNSRSEMNVSTLELGDSALYLCASSLSGGPGEQYFGPGTRLTVT.

This clone was seen more than once but under ten times. The rearrangement links TRBV9 to TRBJ2-6; a possible D gene is TRBD2 (5 bases). The ends were cut back, 4 bases at V and 3 bases at J, with 29 bases in the middle. Germline CDR1 and CDR2: SGDLS and YYNGEE. CDR3 length equals 21 residues. CDR3 residues: CASSSRSRQHLVEGGANVLTF. For the CDR3, the DNA is TGTGCCAGCAGCAGCAGGTCAAGACAACACCTTGTCGAGGGTGGGGCCAACGTCCTGACTTTC. The full variable domain, with the rest looked up from reference TRBV9 and TRBJ2-6, is DSGVTQTPKHLITATGQRVTLRCSPRSGDLSVYWYQQSLDQGLQFLIQYYNGEERAKGNILERFSAQQFPDLHSELNLSSLELGDSALYFCASSSRSRQHLVEGGANVLTFGAGSRLTVL.

This clone appeared a single time. The chain employs TRBV5-1 and TRBJ2-1; 12 bases are a match to TRBD2. The V gene's germline CDR1 is SGHRS and CDR2 YFSETQ. The CDR3 sequence is 16 residues long. V shed 3 bases and J 2 bases; nucleotides not matched to a gene: 3. The CDR3 coding sequence is TGCGCCAGCAGCTCGACTAGCGGGGGCCCCTACAATGAGCAGTTCTTC. This sequence encodes CASSSTSGGPYNEQFF. The complete variable domain, with remaining parts taken from reference TRBV5-1 and TRBJ2-1, reads KAGVTQTPRYLIKTRGQQVTLSCSPISGHRSVSWYQQTPGQGLQFLFEYFSETQRNKGNFPGRFSGRQFSNSRSEMNVSTLELGDSALYLCASSSTSGGPYNEQFFGPGTRLTVL.

V is TRBV6-1 and J is TRBJ1-1; TRBD1 matches at 10 bases. V lost 8 bases to trimming and J lost 1 base; unmatched junction nucleotides: 4. There are 14 residues in the CDR3. Germline CDR1 reads MNHNS; CDR2 reads SASEGT. CDR3 sequence (DNA): TGTGCCAGCCTAAGGGACAGGGGGAACACTGAAGCTTTCTTT. It is translated as CASLRDRGNTEAFF.

This chain links TRBV18 with TRBJ1-1, with D perhaps matching TRBD1 (5 bases). Trimming cost V 4 bases and J 5 bases, with 14 bases left between them. This CDR3 has 14 residues. The germline CDR1 and CDR2 sequences are KGHSH and LQKENI. The CDR3 protein is CASSQERGFTEAFF. CDR3 DNA: TGTGCCAGCTCACAGGAAAGGGGTTTTACTGAAGCTTTCTTT.

The chain joins TRBV4-3 to TRBJ1-1; tentative D call: TRBD1 (5 bases). V was clipped by 6 bases and J by 8 bases, with 13 bases between them. Germline V lookup: CDR1 LGHNA, CDR2 YSLEER. This CDR3 has 12 residues. The CDR3 sequence: CASRRDDREAFF. The CDR3 region has the DNA TGCGCCAGCAGACGAGATGACAGAGAAGCTTTCTTT.

This chain uses TRBV19 with TRBJ1-5; possible D gene TRBD1, 6 bases. Trimming shortened V by 10 bases and J by 1 base, and 20 bases separated the two germline ends. CDR1 is LNHDA and CDR2 is SQIVND in the germline V gene (reference sequence). The CDR3 is made up of 16 amino acids. In DNA, the CDR3 is TGTGCCACCCAACCCCGCGGGGGGGCGAGCAATCAGCCCCAGCATTTT. Translating it yields CATQPRGGASNQPQHF.

This clone was observed a single time. The V and J genes are TRBV30 and TRBJ2-7; D possibly corresponds to TRBD1 (5 bases). The CDR3 contains 14 residues. The germline V and J ends were trimmed by 4 bases and 0 bases, with 13 bases remaining between them. Looked up from germline, CDR1 is GTSNPN and CDR2 is SVGIG (reference sequence). The CDR3 here is CAWNPYRYSYEQYF. DNA for the CDR3: TGTGCCTGGAACCCGTACAGGTACTCCTACGAGCAGTACTTC.

This clone was counted only a few times. The chain employs TRBV19 and TRBJ1-1, with a weak D call TRBD1 (5 bases). Germline lookup yields CDR1 LNHDA and CDR2 SQIVND (reference sequence). CDR3 length: 15 amino acids. Trimming cost V 7 bases and J 0 bases, with 15 bases left between them. In nucleotides, the CDR3 is TGTGCCAGTAAGGGGATCAGGAACATGAACACTGAAGCTTTCTTT. Encoded protein: CASKGIRNMNTEAFF.

In this sample, this clone turned up a few times. This chain links TRBV9 with TRBJ2-1; 9 bases line up with TRBD2. V was clipped by 0 bases and J by 5 bases; unmatched bases: 9. Germline CDR1 SGDLS, CDR2 YYNGEE. The CDR3 has 17 amino acids. The CDR3 coding sequence is TGTGCCAGCAGCGTAGCGGCTAGCGGGACTCGCCACAATGAGCAGTTCTTC. It yields the protein CASSVAASGTRHNEQFF.

The V and J genes are TRBV2 and TRBJ2-3; 12 positions agree with TRBD2. Trimming at V came to 4 bases and at J to 1 base, leaving 6 bases not matched to a gene. Germline CDR1 reads SNHLY; CDR2 reads FYNNEI. The CDR3 spans 17 residues. The chain's CDR3 is CASSGASGGVGTDTQYF. The CDR3 region has the DNA TGTGCCAGCAGTGGGGCTAGCGGGGGGGTTGGCACAGATACGCAGTATTTT.

This clone was seen only a few times. V and J are TRBV7-6 and TRBJ1-1; 11 bases are a match to TRBD1. Germline CDR1 SGHVS, CDR2 FNYEAQ. The ends lost 4 bases at V and 6 bases at J; junction bases unmatched: 4. The CDR3 consists of 14 residues. The CDR3 DNA reads TGTGCCAGCAGCTCCTCGGACAGGGGGCCTGAAGCTTTCTTT. Protein product: CASSSSDRGPEAFF.

With regard to this clone: The junction shows a germline mismatch at one end, possibly a read error. The rearrangement joins TRBV13 to TRBJ2-5; weak D call: TRBD2 (6 bases). This CDR3 is built from 14 residues. Germline V gene sequence: CDR1 PRHDT, CDR2 FYEKMQ (reference sequence). In DNA form, the CDR3 reads TGTGCCAGCAGCTCCGGGAGTCTACAAGAGGCCCAGTACTTC. This encodes CASSSGSLQEAQYF.